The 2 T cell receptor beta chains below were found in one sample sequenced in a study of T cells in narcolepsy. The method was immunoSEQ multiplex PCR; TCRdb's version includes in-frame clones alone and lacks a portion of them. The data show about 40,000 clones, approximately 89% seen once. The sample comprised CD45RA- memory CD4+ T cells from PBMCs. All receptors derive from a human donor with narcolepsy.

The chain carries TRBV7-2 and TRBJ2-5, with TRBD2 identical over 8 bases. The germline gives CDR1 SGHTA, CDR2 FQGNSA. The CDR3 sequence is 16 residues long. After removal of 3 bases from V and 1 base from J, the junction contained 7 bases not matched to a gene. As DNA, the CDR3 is TGTGCCAGCAGCTTCACCAGCGGGGGACCCCAAGAGACCCAGTACTTC. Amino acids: CASSFTSGGPQETQYF.

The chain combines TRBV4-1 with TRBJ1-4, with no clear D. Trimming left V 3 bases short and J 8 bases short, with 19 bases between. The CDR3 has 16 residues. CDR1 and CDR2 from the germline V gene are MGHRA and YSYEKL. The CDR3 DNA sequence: TGCGCCAGCAGCCAGCCGATCACGAAGAACCGCGAAAAACTGTTTTTT. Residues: CASSQPITKNREKLFF.